Only a few counts were recorded for the clone carrying this TCR beta chain. The time point here: patch test 1, 2 weeks after DPC sensitization. Treatment reported: therapeutic diphenylcyclopropenone sensitization with weekly scalp DPC. Total RNA was extracted from unfractionated whole blood. TCRdb itself ran the RACE reads through MiXCR, one entry per CDR3 protein. The sample holds roughly 180,000 distinct CDR3 sequences, about a fifth seen once. The data belong to a study of human T cells and chemical hapten exposure. CDR3 length: 14 amino acids. The ends lost 6 bases at V and 4 bases at J; junction bases unmatched: 8. The germline V gene has CDR1 SGHDT and CDR2 YYEEEE.

The rearrangement links TRBV5-6 to TRBJ1-2, with 8 bases that match TRBD1. This specimen consisted of whole blood, obtained in connection with sensitization to the hapten diphenylcyclopropenone (DPC). This TCR derives from a woman between 45 and 65 years old with alopecia areata. Some clones in this sample may be carry-over from other donors' samples. The CDR3 coding sequence is TGTGCCAGCAAGGGGACAGGTCGGGGCTATGGCTACACCTTC. It translates to CASKGTGRGYGYTF.